This T cell receptor (beta chain) was profiled in a study of shared clonotypes between healthy human individuals. For this clone: Other DNA sequences within the sample encode an identical CDR3.

About 280 ng DNA, roughly 30,000 T cell genomes, went into unsorted PBMC replicate PCRs. Assay: immunoSEQ multiplex PCR; the TCRdb copy retains only in-frame clones and omits some. The sample holds around 480,000 clones, roughly 79% seen once. Sequenced input: PBMCs. The receptor comes from a middle-aged woman in good health. Some clones in this sample may be carry-over from other donors' samples.

CDR3 DNA sequence: TGTGCCAGCTCACCAGTGGTTTCTGGGGCCAACGTCCTGACTTTC. This encodes CASSPVVSGANVLTF. J is TRBJ2-6 and V is TRBV18; unclear D gene. The CDR3 contains 15 residues. Trimming stripped 2 bases from V and 1 base from J, with 6 bases between. Germline V CDR1 and CDR2: KGHSH, LQKENI.